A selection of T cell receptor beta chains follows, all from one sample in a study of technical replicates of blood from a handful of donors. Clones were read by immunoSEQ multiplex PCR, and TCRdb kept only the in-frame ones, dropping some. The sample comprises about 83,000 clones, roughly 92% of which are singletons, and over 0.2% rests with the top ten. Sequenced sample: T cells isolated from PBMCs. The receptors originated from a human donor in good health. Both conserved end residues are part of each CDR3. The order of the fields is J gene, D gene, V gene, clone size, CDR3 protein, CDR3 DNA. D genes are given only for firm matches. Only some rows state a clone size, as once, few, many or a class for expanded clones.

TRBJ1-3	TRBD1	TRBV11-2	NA	CASSLEGTASSGNTIYF	TGTGCCAGCAGCTTAGAGGGGACAGCAAGCTCTGGAAACACCATATATTTT
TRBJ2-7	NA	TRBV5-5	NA	CASSLQYEQYF	TGTGCCAGCAGTCTCCAGTACGAGCAGTACTTC
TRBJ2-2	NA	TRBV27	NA	CASSLSTGTGELFF	TGTGCCAGCAGTTTATCCACAGGCACCGGGGAGCTGTTTTTT
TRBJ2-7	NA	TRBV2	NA	CASRRPDSYEQYF	TGTGCCAGCAGACGCCCGGACAGCTACGAGCAGTACTTC
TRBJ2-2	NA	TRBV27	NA	CASSLFQSANTGELFF	TGTGCCAGCAGTTTATTCCAGTCAGCGAACACCGGGGAGCTGTTTTTT
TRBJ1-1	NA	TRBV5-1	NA	CASSLESGRRGINTEAFF	TGCGCCAGCAGCTTGGAGTCGGGCCGGCGGGGGATTAACACTGAAGCTTTCTTT
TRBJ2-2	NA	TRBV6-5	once	CASSYADSYTGELFF	TGTGCCAGCAGTTACGCCGACAGTTACACCGGGGAGCTGTTTTTT
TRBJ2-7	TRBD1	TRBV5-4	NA	CASSSGTGVVGQYF	TGTGCCAGCAGTTCCGGGACAGGGGTGGTAGGGCAGTACTTC
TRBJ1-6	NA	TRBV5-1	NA	CASSFQGLDSPLHF	TGCGCCAGCAGCTTCCAGGGCCTGGATTCACCCCTCCACTTT
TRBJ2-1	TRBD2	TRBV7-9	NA	CASSLVDGDYFYNEQFF	TGTGCCAGCAGCTTAGTCGATGGGGACTACTTTTACAATGAGCAGTTCTTC
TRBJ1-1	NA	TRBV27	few	CASSLQGNTEAFF	TGTGCCAGCAGTTTACAGGGTAACACTGAAGCTTTCTTT
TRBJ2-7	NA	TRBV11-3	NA	CASSPTARESYEQYF	TGTGCCAGCAGCCCGACCGCGAGGGAGTCGTACGAGCAGTACTTC
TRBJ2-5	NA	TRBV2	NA	CASSRRYQETQYF	TGTGCCAGTAGCAGACGGTACCAAGAGACCCAGTACTTC
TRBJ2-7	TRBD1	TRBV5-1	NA	CASSSRGRGGEQYF	TGCGCCAGCAGCTCCAGGGGGCGTGGGGGGGAGCAGTACTTC
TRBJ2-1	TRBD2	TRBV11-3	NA	CASSFAGDNYNEQFF	TGTGCCAGCAGCTTTGCGGGGGATAATTACAATGAGCAGTTCTTC
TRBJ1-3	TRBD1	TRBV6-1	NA	CASSNRGPGNTIYF	TGTGCCAGCAGCAATAGGGGGCCGGGAAACACCATATATTTT
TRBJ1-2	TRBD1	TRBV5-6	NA	CASSLMQGANYGYTF	TGTGCCAGCAGCTTGATGCAGGGGGCAAACTATGGCTACACCTTC
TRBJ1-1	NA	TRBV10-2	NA	CASSESRLGMGGAFF	TGCGCCAGCAGTGAGTCGAGATTAGGGATGGGGGGAGCTTTCTTT
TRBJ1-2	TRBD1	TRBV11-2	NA	CASSLVGTGLYGYTF	TGTGCCAGCAGCTTAGTCGGGACAGGGCTCTATGGCTACACCTTC
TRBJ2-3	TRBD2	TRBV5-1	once	CASSPLPRGRTSGTDTQYF	TGCGCCAGCAGCCCGTTACCTCGGGGTCGGACTAGCGGTACAGATACGCAGTATTTT
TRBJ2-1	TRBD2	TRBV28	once	CASSPERGGFGNEQFF	TGTGCCAGCAGCCCGGAGCGGGGGGGGTTCGGGAATGAGCAGTTCTTC
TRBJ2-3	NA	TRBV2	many	CASSETGIDTDTQYF	TGTGCCAGCAGTGAAACAGGCATCGACACAGATACGCAGTATTTT
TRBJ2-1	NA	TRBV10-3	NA	CAISPGTRDNEQFF	TGTGCCATCAGTCCCGGGACTCGTGACAATGAGCAGTTCTTC
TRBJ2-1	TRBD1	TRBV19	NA	CASTTTGGKNEQFF	TGTGCCAGTACCACGACAGGGGGCAAGAATGAGCAGTTCTTC
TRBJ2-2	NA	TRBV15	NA	CATSRDPGGSTGELFF	TGTGCCACCAGCAGAGATCCTGGAGGGTCGACCGGGGAGCTGTTTTTT
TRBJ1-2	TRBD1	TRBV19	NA	CASSLRTGNGYTF	TGTGCCAGTAGTCTCAGGACAGGCAACGGCTACACCTTC
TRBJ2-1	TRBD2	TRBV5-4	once	CASRKLAGETGEQFF	TGTGCCAGCAGGAAGCTAGCGGGAGAAACGGGTGAGCAGTTCTTC
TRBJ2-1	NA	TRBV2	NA	CASRGSAYNEQFF	TGTGCCAGCAGGGGGAGCGCCTACAATGAGCAGTTCTTC
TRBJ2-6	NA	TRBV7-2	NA	CASSRTKGANVLTF	TGTGCCAGCAGTCGGACAAAGGGGGCCAACGTCCTGACTTTC
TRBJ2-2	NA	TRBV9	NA	CASSVAGVYTGELFF	TGTGCCAGCAGCGTAGCGGGGGTCTACACCGGGGAGCTGTTTTTT
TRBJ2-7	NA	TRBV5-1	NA	CASSLVATGTVKQYF	TGCGCCAGCAGCTTGGTCGCGACGGGGACTGTAAAGCAGTACTTC
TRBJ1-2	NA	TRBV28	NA	CLSRGEGNYGYTF	TGCCTTAGCCGGGGGGAGGGGAACTATGGCTACACCTTC
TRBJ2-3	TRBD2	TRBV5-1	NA	CASSLRDYSDTQYF	TGCGCCAGCAGCTTACGGGACTACTCAGATACGCAGTATTTT
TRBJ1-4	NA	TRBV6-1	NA	CASSETRVTNEKLFF	TGTGCCAGCAGTGAGACCAGGGTAACTAATGAAAAACTGTTTTTT
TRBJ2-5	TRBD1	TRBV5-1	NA	CASSQGQGGETQYF	TGCGCCAGCAGCCAAGGACAGGGGGGGGAGACCCAGTACTTC
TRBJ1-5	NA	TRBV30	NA	CAWSGGLGNQPQHF	TGTGCCTGGAGTGGGGGCCTCGGCAATCAGCCCCAGCATTTT
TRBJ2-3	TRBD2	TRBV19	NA	CASSTRLAGGTTTDTQYF	TGTGCCAGTAGTACCAGACTAGCGGGGGGAACAACAACAGATACGCAGTATTTT
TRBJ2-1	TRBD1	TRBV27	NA	CASTTGDNEQFF	TGTGCCAGCACGACAGGGGACAATGAGCAGTTCTTC
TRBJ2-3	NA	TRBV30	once	CALGEEKLVTDTQYF	TGTGCCCTGGGGGAGGAGAAGTTGGTAACAGATACGCAGTATTTT
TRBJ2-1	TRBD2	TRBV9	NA	CASSVNLAVTRDEQFF	TGTGCCAGCAGCGTTAACCTAGCGGTCACGAGAGATGAGCAGTTCTTC
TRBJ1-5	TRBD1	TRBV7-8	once	CASSSYPGQGASSNQPQHF	TGTGCCAGCAGCTCGTATCCGGGACAGGGGGCCAGTAGCAATCAGCCCCAGCATTTT
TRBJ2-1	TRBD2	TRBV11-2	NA	CASSLAGGVGNEQFF	TGTGCCAGCAGCTTAGCGGGAGGAGTAGGAAATGAGCAGTTCTTC
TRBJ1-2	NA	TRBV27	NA	CASSLYSTDGYTF	TGTGCCAGCAGTTTGTATTCGACAGATGGCTACACCTTC
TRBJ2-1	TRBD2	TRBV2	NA	CASSLRLAGVGEQFF	TGTGCCAGCAGTCTAAGACTAGCGGGGGTCGGTGAGCAGTTCTTC
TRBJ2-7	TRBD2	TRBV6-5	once	CASSPPGLASIEQYF	TGTGCCAGCAGTCCCCCGGGACTAGCATCGATCGAGCAGTACTTC
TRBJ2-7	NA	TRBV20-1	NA	CSGGDLYEQYF	TGCAGTGGGGGGGATCTATACGAGCAGTACTTC
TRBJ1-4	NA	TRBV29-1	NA	CSVGGGGKGSLEKLFF	TGCAGCGTTGGGGGTGGAGGGAAGGGGTCGTTAGAAAAACTGTTTTTT
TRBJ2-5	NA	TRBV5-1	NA	CASSLGREETQYF	TGCGCCAGCAGCTTAGGCAGGGAAGAGACCCAGTACTTC
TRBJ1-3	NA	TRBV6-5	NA	CASSLQAGNTIYF	TGTGCCAGCAGTTTACAGGCTGGAAACACCATATATTTT
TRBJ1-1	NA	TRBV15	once	CATSRDLQGMNTEAFF	TGTGCCACCAGCAGAGATCTCCAGGGTATGAACACTGAAGCTTTCTTT
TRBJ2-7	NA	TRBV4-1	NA	CASSQAGRAPTYEQYF	TGCGCCAGCAGCCAAGCTGGCAGGGCGCCAACCTACGAGCAGTACTTC
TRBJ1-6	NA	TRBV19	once	CASTTEQGRAPLHF	TGTGCCAGTACTACCGAACAGGGAAGGGCACCCCTCCACTTT
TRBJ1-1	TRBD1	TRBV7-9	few	CASSEGADTEAFF	TGTGCCAGCAGCGAGGGGGCGGACACTGAAGCTTTCTTT
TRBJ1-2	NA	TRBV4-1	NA	CASRQPTRGANYGYTF	TGCGCCAGCAGGCAACCTACAAGGGGTGCTAACTATGGCTACACCTTC
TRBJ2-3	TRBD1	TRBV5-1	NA	CASSGTGGTDTQYF	TGCGCCAGCTCCGGGACAGGAGGGACAGATACGCAGTATTTT
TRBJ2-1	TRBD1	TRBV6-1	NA	CASSEQGASLNNEQFF	TGTGCCAGCAGCGAACAGGGGGCGAGTCTTAACAATGAGCAGTTCTTC
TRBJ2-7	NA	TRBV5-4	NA	CASSETQGRAYEQYF	TGTGCCAGCAGCGAGACACAGGGCCGCGCCTACGAGCAGTACTTC
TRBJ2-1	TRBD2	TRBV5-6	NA	CASSLVPAGGPHNEQFF	TGTGCCAGCAGCTTGGTTCCAGCGGGAGGGCCCCACAATGAGCAGTTCTTC